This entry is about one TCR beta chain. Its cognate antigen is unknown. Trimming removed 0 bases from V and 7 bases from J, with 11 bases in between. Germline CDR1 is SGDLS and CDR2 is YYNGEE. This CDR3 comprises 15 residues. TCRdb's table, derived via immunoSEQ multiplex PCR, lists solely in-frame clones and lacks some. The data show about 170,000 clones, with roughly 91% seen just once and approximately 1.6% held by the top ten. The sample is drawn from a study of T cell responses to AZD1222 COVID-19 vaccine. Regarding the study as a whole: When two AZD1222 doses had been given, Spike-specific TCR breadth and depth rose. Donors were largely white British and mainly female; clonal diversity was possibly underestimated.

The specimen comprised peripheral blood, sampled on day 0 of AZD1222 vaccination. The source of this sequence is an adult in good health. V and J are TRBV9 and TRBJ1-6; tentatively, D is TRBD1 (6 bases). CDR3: CASSVAQGKNSPLHF. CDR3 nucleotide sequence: TGTGCCAGCAGCGTAGCTCAGGGGAAAAATTCACCCCTCCACTTT.